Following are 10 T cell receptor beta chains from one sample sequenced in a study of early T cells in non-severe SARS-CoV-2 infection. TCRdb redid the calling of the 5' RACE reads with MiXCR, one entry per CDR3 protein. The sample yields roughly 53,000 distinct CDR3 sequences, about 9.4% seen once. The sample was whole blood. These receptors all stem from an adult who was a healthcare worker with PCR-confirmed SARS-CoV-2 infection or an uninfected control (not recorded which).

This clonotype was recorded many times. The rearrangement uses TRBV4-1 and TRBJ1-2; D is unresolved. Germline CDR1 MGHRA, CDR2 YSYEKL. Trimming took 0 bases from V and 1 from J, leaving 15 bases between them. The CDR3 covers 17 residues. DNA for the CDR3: TGCGCCAGCAGCCAAGATCTTGACCCACAGTTTAACTATGGCTACACCTTC. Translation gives CASSQDLDPQFNYGYTF.

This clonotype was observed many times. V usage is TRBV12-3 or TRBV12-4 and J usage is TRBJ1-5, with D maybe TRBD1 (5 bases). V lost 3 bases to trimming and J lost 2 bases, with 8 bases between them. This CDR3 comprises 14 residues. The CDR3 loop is CASSFMGGNQPQHF. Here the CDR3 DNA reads TGTGCCAGCAGTTTTATGGGGGGCAATCAGCCCCAGCATTTT.

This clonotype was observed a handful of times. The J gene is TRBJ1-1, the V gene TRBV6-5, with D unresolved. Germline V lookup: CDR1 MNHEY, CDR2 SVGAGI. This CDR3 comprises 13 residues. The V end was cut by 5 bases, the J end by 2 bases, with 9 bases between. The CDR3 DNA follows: TGTGCCAGCAGTCTTTACATAAACACTGAAGCTTTCTTT. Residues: CASSLYINTEAFF.

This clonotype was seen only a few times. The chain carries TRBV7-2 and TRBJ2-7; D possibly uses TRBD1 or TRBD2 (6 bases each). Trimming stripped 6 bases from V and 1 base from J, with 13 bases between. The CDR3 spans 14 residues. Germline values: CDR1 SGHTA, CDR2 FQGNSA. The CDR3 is CASRRGAGSYEQYF. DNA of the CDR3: TGTGCCAGCAGGAGGGGGGCGGGATCCTACGAGCAGTACTTC.

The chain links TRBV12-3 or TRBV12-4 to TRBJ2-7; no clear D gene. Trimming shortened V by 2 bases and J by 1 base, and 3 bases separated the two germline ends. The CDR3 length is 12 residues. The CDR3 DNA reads TGTGCCAGCAGTTTAAGATCCTACGAGCAGTACTTC. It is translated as CASSLRSYEQYF.

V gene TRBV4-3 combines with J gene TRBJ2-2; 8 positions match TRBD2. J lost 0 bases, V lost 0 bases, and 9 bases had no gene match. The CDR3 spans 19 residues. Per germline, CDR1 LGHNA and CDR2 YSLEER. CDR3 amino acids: CASSQDSLAGAANTGELFF. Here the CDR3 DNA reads TGCGCCAGCAGCCAAGATAGCCTAGCGGGTGCAGCGAACACCGGGGAGCTGTTTTTT.

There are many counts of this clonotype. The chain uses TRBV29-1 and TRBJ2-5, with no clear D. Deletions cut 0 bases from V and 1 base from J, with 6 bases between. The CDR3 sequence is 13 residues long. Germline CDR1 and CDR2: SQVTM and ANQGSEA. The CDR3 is CSVEEVVQETQYF. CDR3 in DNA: TGCAGCGTTGAAGAAGTAGTCCAAGAGACCCAGTACTTC.

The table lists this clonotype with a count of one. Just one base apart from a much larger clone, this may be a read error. CDR3 sequence (DNA): TGTACCAGCAGTCCGGGACAGTACACCGGGGAGCTGTTTTTT. As protein: CTSSPGQYTGELFF. This rearrangement joins TRBV2 to TRBJ2-2, with TRBD1 matching 7 bases. The CDR3 has 14 amino acids. Germline V gene sequence: CDR1 SNHLY, CDR2 FYNNEI. Based on the CDR3 plus reference TRBV2 and TRBJ2-2, the full variable domain is EPEVTQTPSHQVTQMGQEVILRCVPISNHLYFYWYRQILGQKVEFLVSFYNNEISEKSEIFDDQFSVERPDGSNFTLKIRSTKLEDSAMYFCTSSPGQYTGELFFGEGSRLTVL.

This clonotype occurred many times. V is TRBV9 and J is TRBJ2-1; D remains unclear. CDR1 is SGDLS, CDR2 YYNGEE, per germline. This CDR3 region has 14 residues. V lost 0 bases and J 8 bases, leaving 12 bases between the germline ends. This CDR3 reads CASSVALRNDEQFF. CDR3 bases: TGTGCCAGCAGCGTAGCACTTAGGAACGATGAGCAGTTCTTC.

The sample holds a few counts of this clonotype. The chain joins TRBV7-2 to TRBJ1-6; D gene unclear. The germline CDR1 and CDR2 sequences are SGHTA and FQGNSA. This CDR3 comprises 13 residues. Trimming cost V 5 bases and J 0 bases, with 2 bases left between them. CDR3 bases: TGTGCCAGCAGCAACTCCTATAATTCACCCCTCCACTTT. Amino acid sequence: CASSNSYNSPLHF.